The clone carrying this TCR beta chain was seen only once. Antigen unknown. The sample belongs to a study of cytomegalovirus exposure and HLA in healthy donors. Whole-study findings and limits: The productive fraction for most TCR beta V segments was about 87% or about 30% in an earlier analysis. The investigators catalogued 150 to 200 TCR beta chains as cytomegalovirus-associated. Analysis was carried out at a later point, and it linked a missense DCLRE1C variant to TCR beta V- and J-gene trimming.

The CDR3 has 16 residues. The germline V gene has CDR1 LNHNV and CDR2 YYDKDF (reference sequence). The V gene end was trimmed by 0 bases and the J gene end by 8 bases; junction bases not matched to a gene: 11. Researchers ran the PCR with 60 Vbeta and 13 Jbeta primers. TCRdb's copy holds only in-frame clones and misses some; the assay was immunoSEQ multiplex PCR. The table shows about 140,000 clones, with 79% occurring only once. Material for sequencing was PBMCs. This TCR was sampled from a female donor in good health and CMV-seronegative. V is TRBV15 and J is TRBJ1-2; TRBD1 matches at 8 bases. The DNA for the CDR3 is TGTGCCACCAGCAGAGATGGGGTGAGGACAGGGATCGGCTACACCTTC. Translation: CATSRDGVRTGIGYTF.